Below are 22 T cell receptor beta chains sequenced from a single sample in a study of cytomegalovirus exposure and HLA in healthy donors. PCR employed 60 Vbeta and 13 Jbeta primers. Measured with immunoSEQ multiplex PCR; TCRdb has only the in-frame clones, and not every one. The table includes over 200,000 clones, 82% detected once. Sequenced input: PBMCs. These receptors were taken from a man aged 35 to 55 in good health and CMV-seropositive.

The chain links TRBV27 to TRBJ2-1; TRBD2 matches 8 bases. Germline lookup yields CDR1 MNHEY and CDR2 SMNVEV (reference sequence). CDR3 length equals 14 residues. Trimming cost V 6 bases and J 0 bases; bases outside gene matches: 1. The CDR3: CASRLAASYNEQFF. The CDR3, as DNA: TGTGCCAGCAGACTAGCGGCCTCCTACAATGAGCAGTTCTTC.

This clone was seen only once. V and J are TRBV21-1 and TRBJ2-7; the table's D call, TRBD1, was not checked against the DNA. TRBV21-1 is reported as a pseudogene. This CDR3 region has 15 residues. CDR3 region: CASSGRRTRSYEQYV. CDR3 DNA: TGTGCCAGCAGCGGGCGCCGAACCCGTAGTTACGAGCAGTACGTC.

Only one count was recorded for this clone. The chain recombines TRBV10-2 with TRBJ2-7, with 10 positions matching TRBD2. The length of the CDR3 is 16 residues. After removal of 6 bases from V and 1 base from J, the junction contained 9 bases not matched to a gene. CDR1 and CDR2 from the germline V gene are WSHSY and SAAADI. CDR3 residues: CASSDASGSRSYEQYF. As DNA, the CDR3 is TGCGCCAGCAGCGATGCTAGCGGGAGTAGGTCCTACGAGCAGTACTTC.

This clone appeared once. The chain has TRBV6-1 and TRBJ1-1; TRBD1 might be the D (5 bases). CDR1 and CDR2 from the germline V gene are MNHNS and SASEGT. The CDR3 runs 12 residues. Between the trimmed V and J ends, which lost 5 bases and 2 bases, there was a span of 6 bases. In DNA, the CDR3 is TGTGCCAGCAGTAGGGGAAACACTGAAGCTTTCTTT. Protein product: CASSRGNTEAFF.

V and J are TRBV7-2 and TRBJ2-1; D not resolved. Germline CDR1 is SGHTA and CDR2 is FQGNSA. This CDR3 is built from 15 residues. Deletions cut 1 base from V and 5 bases from J, with 12 bases between. The CDR3 reads CASSLERLPNNEQFF. CDR3 sequence (DNA): TGTGCCAGCAGCTTAGAGCGTCTCCCAAACAATGAGCAGTTCTTC.

J is TRBJ2-5 and V is TRBV6-5, with 7 positions matching TRBD2. The J call may be incorrect, as the DNA end agrees better with TRBJ2-7. CDR1 MNHEY and CDR2 SVGAGI come from the germline V gene. The CDR3 extends over 15 amino acids. CDR3 bases: TGTGCCAGCAGTTACACCAGGGAGGGACCCCACGAGCAGTACTTC. Translated: CASSYTREGPHEQYF.

The gene calls are TRBV10-1 and TRBJ2-3; D remains unclear. Trimming stripped 0 bases from V and 6 bases from J, with 10 bases between. Germline loops: CDR1 WNHNN, CDR2 SYGVQD (reference sequence). CDR3 size: 14 residues. CDR3 in amino acids: CASSESPRGDTQYF. DNA for the CDR3: TGCGCCAGCAGTGAGTCGCCTAGAGGCGATACGCAGTATTTT.

The V gene is TRBV19, the J gene TRBJ2-4; D is perhaps TRBD2 (6 bases). Germline V lookup: CDR1 LNHDA, CDR2 SQIVND (reference sequence). With 4 bases removed from V and 10 bases from J, the gap between germline ends came to 11 bases. The CDR3 spans 12 residues. The CDR3 coding sequence is TGTGCCAGTAGTAGTGGGGGGTTTATTCAGTACTTC. Its translation: CASSSGGFIQYF.

The J gene is TRBJ2-3, the V gene TRBV9; 7 bases match TRBD2. Germline V gene data show CDR1 as SGDLS and CDR2 as YYNGEE. The CDR3 extends over 16 amino acids. Trimming cost V 1 base and J 8 bases; bases outside gene matches: 13. The CDR3 is CASSVLAGELPGTQYF. CDR3 bases: TGTGCCAGCAGCGTACTGGCGGGAGAGCTTCCGGGTACGCAGTATTTT.

This chain links TRBV5-1 with TRBJ2-5; 9 bases map to TRBD2. The V gene end was trimmed by 4 bases and the J gene end by 2 bases; junction bases not matched to a gene: 12. This CDR3 comprises 17 residues. Per germline, CDR1 SGHRS and CDR2 YFSETQ. CDR3 in amino acids: CASSPGLAGVSQETQYF. CDR3 DNA: TGCGCCAGCAGCCCCGGATTAGCGGGAGTGAGTCAAGAGACCCAGTACTTC.

This clone has just one count. The chain is built from TRBV5-1 and TRBJ2-3; TRBD2 is a possible D gene (5 bases). The V gene's germline CDR1 is SGHRS and CDR2 YFSETQ. The CDR3 runs 14 residues. The V and J ends lost 0 bases and 6 bases respectively, with 11 bases between them. In DNA form, the CDR3 reads TGCGCCAGCAGCTTGGGGCGGGTCTCCGATACGCAGTATTTT. This translates into CASSLGRVSDTQYF. Full variable domain (rest looked up from reference TRBV5-1 and TRBJ2-3): KAGVTQTPRYLIKTRGQQVTLSCSPISGHRSVSWYQQTPGQGLQFLFEYFSETQRNKGNFPGRFSGRQFSNSRSEMNVSTLELGDSALYLCASSLGRVSDTQYFGPGTRLTVL.

This clone was recorded a few times. This chain links TRBV27 with TRBJ2-3; no firm D call. The CDR3 has 12 amino acids. In germline, CDR1 is MNHEY, CDR2 SMNVEV (reference sequence). V was trimmed by 3 bases and J by 9 bases, leaving 10 bases between them. The CDR3: CASSFSRSTQYF. The CDR3 region has the DNA TGTGCCAGCAGTTTCTCTAGATCGACGCAGTATTTT.

The genes are TRBV6-6 and TRBJ2-7; TRBD2 matches at 8 bases. CDR1 is MNHNY and CDR2 is SVGAGI in the germline V gene (reference sequence). J lost 5 bases, V lost 5 bases, and 5 bases had no gene match. The CDR3 consists of 13 residues. The CDR3: CASSVGGGHEQYF. In nucleotides, the CDR3 is TGTGCCAGCAGTGTCGGGGGGGGGCACGAGCAGTACTTC.

The rearrangement uses TRBV21-1 and TRBJ2-5; the D segment call TRBD2 is taken from the table without a DNA check. The last part of the DNA fits TRBJ2-7 better; the J call may be wrong. TRBV21-1 is shown as a pseudogene. This CDR3 has 19 amino acids. The CDR3 sequence: CASSRKKGGVAGGPYEQYF. Here the CDR3 DNA reads TGTGCCAGCAGCAGGAAAAAGGGAGGAGTAGCGGGAGGGCCATACGAGCAGTACTTC.

The rearrangement links TRBV6-1 to TRBJ2-2, with TRBD2 matching 11 bases. Looked up from germline, CDR1 is MNHNS and CDR2 is SASEGT. V lost 7 bases, J lost 6 bases, and 7 bases stayed unmatched. CDR3 size: 15 residues. The CDR3 protein is CASKSGLAVPGELFF. CDR3 nucleotide sequence: TGTGCCAGCAAATCGGGACTAGCGGTACCCGGGGAGCTGTTTTTT.

The chain has TRBV10-1 and TRBJ2-4; TRBD2 aligns across 9 bases. The CDR3 length is 14 residues. Germline values: CDR1 WNHNN, CDR2 SYGVQD (reference sequence). Trimming at V came to 3 bases and at J to 5 bases, leaving 2 bases not matched to a gene. The CDR3 DNA reads as TGCGCCAGCAGTGAAGCGGGAGGTGAAAACATTCAGTACTTC. Translation gives CASSEAGGENIQYF.

This chain's CDR3 is CASSPAPGRTYEQYV. The CDR3 nucleotides are TGTGCCAGCTCACCGGCCCCGGGGAGAACCTACGAGCAGTACGTC. This chain joins TRBV18 and TRBJ2-7; possible D gene TRBD2, 5 bases. From germline, CDR1 is KGHSH and CDR2 LQKENI. The CDR3 is 15 residues long. The ends were cut back, 3 bases at V and 2 bases at J, with 14 bases in the middle.

This chain links TRBV19 with TRBJ1-5; the D gene is possibly TRBD1 (6 bases). V lost 9 bases and J 1 base, leaving 22 bases between the germline ends. Germline V lookup: CDR1 LNHDA, CDR2 SQIVND (reference sequence). CDR3 length: 17 amino acids. CDR3 coding DNA: TGTGCCAGCCGAATGACAGGCCAAGGTGGGAGCAATCAGCCCCAGCATTTT. Translating gives CASRMTGQGGSNQPQHF.

The chain links TRBV6-6 to TRBJ2-5, with TRBD2 identical over 13 bases. CDR1 and CDR2 (germline): MNHNY, SVGAGI (reference sequence). The CDR3 contains 15 residues. The trim removed 8 bases at V and 5 bases at J, leaving 8 bases unmatched. CDR3 nucleotide sequence: TGTGCCAGCTGCCAGGGACTAGCGGGATTTGAGACCCAGTACTTC. Translated, it gives CASCQGLAGFETQYF.

This clone was counted between two and nine times. The chain joins TRBV6-5 to TRBJ1-2, with D possibly being TRBD1 (5 bases). CDR3 length: 15 amino acids. The V end was cut by 0 bases, the J end by 5 bases, with 13 bases between. In germline, CDR1 is MNHEY, CDR2 SVGAGI. CDR3 amino acids: CASSYSGGGTYGYTF. The CDR3 DNA reads as TGTGCCAGCAGTTACTCGGGAGGAGGGACTTATGGCTACACCTTC.

For the CDR3, the DNA is TGCGCCAGCAGCTTGGAGTCAGCGGGCTATGGCTACACCTTC. This translates into CASSLESAGYGYTF. The chain employs TRBV5-1 and TRBJ1-2; no clear D. The CDR3 sequence is 14 residues long. The V and J ends lost 0 bases and 4 bases respectively, with 10 bases between them. Looked up from germline, CDR1 is SGHRS and CDR2 is YFSETQ.

V usage is TRBV4-2 and J usage is TRBJ2-1; 10 bases are a match to TRBD2. Trimming took 4 bases from V and 5 from J; bases not matched to a gene: 11. The CDR3 consists of 17 residues. Germline CDR1 is LGHNA and CDR2 is YNFKEQ. The CDR3 protein is CASSLLPQAGGDNEQFF. As DNA, the CDR3 is TGTGCCAGCAGCCTTCTACCGCAAGCGGGAGGGGACAATGAGCAGTTCTTC.